This T cell receptor beta chain was captured in a study of long-term antiretroviral therapy in people with HIV. For the study at large: Samples from the earliest time points predate the 2015 immediate-ART recommendation by about a decade.

Trimming shortened V by 5 bases and J by 5 bases, and 9 bases separated the two germline ends. This CDR3 spans 12 amino acids. CDR1 and CDR2 (germline): MNHEY, SVGAGI. immunoSEQ v3.0 was run at survey level. Here immunoSEQ multiplex PCR was the method, and the copy in TCRdb shows in-frame clones only, minus some. The sample contains 20,000 to 25,000 clones, around 83% of which appear only once. With respect to this clone: The identical CDR3 is also encoded by other nucleotide sequences in the sample.

Sequenced here: unsorted PBMCs, sampled 1.3 years after starting antiretroviral therapy. The origin of this receptor is a man between 60 and 75 years old with HIV. V and J are TRBV6-5 and TRBJ1-2, with D uncertain. The CDR3 coding sequence is TGTGCCAGCAGTCCGACTGGGTATGGCTACACCTTC. Protein: CASSPTGYGYTF.